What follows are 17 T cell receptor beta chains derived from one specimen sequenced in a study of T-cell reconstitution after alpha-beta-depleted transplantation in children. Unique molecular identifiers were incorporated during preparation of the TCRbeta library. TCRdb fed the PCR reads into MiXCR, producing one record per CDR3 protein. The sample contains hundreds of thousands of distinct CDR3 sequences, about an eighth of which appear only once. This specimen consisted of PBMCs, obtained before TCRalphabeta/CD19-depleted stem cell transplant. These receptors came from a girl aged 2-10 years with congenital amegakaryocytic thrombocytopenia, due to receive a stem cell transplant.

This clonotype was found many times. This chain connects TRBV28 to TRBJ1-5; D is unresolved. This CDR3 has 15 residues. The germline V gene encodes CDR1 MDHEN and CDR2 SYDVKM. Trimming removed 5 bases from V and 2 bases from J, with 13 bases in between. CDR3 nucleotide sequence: TGTGCCAGCAGTGGATTGGGAGGGCGCAATCAGCCCCAGCATTTT. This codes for CASSGLGGRNQPQHF.

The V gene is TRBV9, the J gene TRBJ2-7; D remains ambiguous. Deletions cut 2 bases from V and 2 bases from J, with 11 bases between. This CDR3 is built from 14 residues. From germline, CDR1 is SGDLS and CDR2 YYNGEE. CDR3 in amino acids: CASSVDLVAYEQYF. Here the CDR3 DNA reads TGTGCCAGCAGCGTTGACCTGGTAGCCTACGAGCAGTACTTC.

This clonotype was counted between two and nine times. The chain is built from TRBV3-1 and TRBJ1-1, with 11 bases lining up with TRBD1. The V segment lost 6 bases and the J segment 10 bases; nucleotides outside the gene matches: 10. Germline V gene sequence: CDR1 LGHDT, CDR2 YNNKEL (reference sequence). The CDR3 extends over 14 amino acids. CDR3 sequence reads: CASSPGQGDWRAFF. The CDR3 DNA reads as TGTGCCAGCAGTCCGGGACAGGGGGACTGGCGAGCTTTCTTT.

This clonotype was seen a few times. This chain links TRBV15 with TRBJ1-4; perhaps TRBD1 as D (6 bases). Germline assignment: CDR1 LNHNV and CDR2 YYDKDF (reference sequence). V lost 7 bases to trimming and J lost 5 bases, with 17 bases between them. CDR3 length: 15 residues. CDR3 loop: CATTDPGHRNEKLFF. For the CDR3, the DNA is TGTGCCACCACCGATCCGGGACACCGAAATGAAAAACTGTTTTTT.

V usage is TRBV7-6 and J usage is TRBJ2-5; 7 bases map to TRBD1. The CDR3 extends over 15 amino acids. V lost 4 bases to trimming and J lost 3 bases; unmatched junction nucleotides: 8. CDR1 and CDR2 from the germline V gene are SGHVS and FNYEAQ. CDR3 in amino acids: CASSSQGLAEETQYF. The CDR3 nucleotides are TGTGCCAGCAGCTCACAGGGGTTGGCGGAAGAGACCCAGTACTTC.

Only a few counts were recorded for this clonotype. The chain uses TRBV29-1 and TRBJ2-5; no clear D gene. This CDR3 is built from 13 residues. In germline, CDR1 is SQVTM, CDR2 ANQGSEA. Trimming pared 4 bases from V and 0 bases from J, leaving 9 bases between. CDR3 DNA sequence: TGCAGCGTTGTAAGGCAGTACCAAGAGACCCAGTACTTC. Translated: CSVVRQYQETQYF.

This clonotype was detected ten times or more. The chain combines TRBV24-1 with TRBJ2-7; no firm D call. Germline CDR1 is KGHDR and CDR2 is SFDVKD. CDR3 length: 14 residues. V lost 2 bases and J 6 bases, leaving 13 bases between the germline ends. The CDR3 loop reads CATSDSGVVGEQYF. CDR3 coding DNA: TGTGCCACCAGTGATTCCGGCGTGGTGGGCGAGCAGTACTTC.

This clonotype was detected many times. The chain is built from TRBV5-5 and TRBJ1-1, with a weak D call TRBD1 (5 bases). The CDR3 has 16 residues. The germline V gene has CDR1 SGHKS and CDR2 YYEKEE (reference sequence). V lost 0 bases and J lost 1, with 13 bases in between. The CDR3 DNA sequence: TGTGCCAGCAGCTTGGACCCAAGGGGTTCGAACACTGAAGCTTTCTTT. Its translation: CASSLDPRGSNTEAFF.

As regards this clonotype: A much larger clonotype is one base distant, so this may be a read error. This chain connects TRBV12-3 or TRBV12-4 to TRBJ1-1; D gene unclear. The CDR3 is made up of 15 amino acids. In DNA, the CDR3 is TGTACCAGCAGTTTGTGGGAGCGGGTTAACACTGAAGCTTTCTTT. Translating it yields CTSSLWERVNTEAFF.

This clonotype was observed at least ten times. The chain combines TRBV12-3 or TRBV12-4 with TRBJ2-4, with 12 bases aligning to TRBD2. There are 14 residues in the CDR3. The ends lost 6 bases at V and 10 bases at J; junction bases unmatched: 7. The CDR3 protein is CASSSLAGGGIQYF. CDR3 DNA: TGTGCCAGCAGCTCGCTAGCGGGAGGGGGAATTCAGTACTTC.

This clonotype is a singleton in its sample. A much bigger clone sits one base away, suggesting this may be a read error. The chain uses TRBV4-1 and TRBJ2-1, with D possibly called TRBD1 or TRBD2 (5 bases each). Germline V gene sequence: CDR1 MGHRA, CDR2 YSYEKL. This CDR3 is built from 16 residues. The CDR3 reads CVSSSLRDVAYNEQFF. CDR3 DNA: TGCGTCAGCAGCTCCCTGAGGGACGTAGCCTACAATGAGCAGTTCTTC.

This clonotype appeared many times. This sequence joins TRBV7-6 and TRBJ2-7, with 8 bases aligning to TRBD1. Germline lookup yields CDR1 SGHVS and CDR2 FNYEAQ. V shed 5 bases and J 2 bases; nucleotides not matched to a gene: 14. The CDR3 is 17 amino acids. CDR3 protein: CASSTYLTGVEPYEQYF. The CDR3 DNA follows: TGTGCCAGCAGCACGTACTTGACAGGGGTGGAACCCTACGAGCAGTACTTC.

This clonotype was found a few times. CDR3 DNA sequence: TGTGCCAGCAGTGAATTGCGCTCAGATACGCAGTATTTT. As protein: CASSELRSDTQYF. This chain joins TRBV2 and TRBJ2-3; unclear D gene. This CDR3 comprises 13 residues. In germline, CDR1 is SNHLY, CDR2 FYNNEI. Trimming cost V 2 bases and J 4 bases, with 7 bases left between them.

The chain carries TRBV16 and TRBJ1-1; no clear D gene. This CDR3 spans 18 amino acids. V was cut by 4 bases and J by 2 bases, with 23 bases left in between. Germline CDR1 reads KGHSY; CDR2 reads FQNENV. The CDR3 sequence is CASSPKTIGRPRNTEAFF. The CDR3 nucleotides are TGTGCCAGCAGCCCCAAAACGATAGGGCGACCTAGAAACACTGAAGCTTTCTTT.

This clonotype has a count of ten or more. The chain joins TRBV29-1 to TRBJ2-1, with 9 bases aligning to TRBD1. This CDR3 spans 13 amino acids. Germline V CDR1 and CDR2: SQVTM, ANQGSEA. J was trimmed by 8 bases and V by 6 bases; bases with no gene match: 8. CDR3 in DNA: TGCAGCGTAGCCGGGACAGGGATCCATGAGCAGTTCTTC. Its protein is CSVAGTGIHEQFF.

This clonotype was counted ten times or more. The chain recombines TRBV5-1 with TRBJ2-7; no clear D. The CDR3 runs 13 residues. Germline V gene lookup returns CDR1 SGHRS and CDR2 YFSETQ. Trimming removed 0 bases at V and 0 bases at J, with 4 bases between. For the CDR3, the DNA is TGCGCCAGCAGCTTGGGCAGCTCCTACGAGCAGTACTTC. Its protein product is CASSLGSSYEQYF.

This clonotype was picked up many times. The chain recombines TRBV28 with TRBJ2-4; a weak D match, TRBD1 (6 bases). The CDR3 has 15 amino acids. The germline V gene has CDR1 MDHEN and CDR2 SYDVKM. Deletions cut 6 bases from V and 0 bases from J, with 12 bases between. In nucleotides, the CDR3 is TGTGCCAGCAGCCGCAGGGGTGTAGCCAAAAACATTCAGTACTTC. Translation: CASSRRGVAKNIQYF.